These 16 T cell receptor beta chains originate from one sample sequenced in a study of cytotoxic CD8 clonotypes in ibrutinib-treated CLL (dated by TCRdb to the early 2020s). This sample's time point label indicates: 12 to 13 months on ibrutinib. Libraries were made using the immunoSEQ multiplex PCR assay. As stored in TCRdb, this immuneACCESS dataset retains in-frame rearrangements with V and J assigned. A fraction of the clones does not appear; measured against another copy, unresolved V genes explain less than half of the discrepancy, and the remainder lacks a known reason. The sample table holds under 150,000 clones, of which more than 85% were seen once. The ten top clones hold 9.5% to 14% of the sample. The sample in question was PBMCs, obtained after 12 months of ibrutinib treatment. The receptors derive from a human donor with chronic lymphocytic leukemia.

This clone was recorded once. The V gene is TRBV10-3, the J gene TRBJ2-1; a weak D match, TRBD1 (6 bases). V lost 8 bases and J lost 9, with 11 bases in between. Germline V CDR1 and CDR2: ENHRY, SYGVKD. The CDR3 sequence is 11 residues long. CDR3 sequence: CAIDRGGEQFF. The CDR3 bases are TGTGCCATCGACCGAGGGGGTGAGCAGTTCTTC.

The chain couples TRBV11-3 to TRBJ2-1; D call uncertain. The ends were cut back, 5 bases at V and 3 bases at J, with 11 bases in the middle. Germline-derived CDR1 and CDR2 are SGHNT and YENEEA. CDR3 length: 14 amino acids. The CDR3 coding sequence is TGTGCCAGCAGCCTCAACCCAGACTACAATGAGCAGTTCTTC. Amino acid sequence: CASSLNPDYNEQFF. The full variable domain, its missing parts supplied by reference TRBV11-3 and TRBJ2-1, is EAGVVQSPRYKIIEKKQPVAFWCNPISGHNTLYWYLQNLGQGPELLIRYENEEAVDDSQLPKDRFSAERLKGVDSTLKIQPAELGDSAVYLCASSLNPDYNEQFFGPGTRLTVL.

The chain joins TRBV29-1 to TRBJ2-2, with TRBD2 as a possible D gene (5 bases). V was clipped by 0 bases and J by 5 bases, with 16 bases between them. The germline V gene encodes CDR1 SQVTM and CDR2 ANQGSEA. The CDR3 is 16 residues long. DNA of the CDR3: TGCAGCGTTGAAGATCGGGGAGCTGCCCAAACCGGGGAGCTGTTTTTT. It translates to CSVEDRGAAQTGELFF.

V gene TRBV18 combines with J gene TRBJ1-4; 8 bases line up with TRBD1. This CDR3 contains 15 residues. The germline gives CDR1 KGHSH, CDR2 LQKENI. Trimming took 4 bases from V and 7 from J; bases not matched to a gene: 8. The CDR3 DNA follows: TGTGCCAGCTCACATGACAGGGGAGGAAGTGAAAAACTGTTTTTT. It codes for CASSHDRGGSEKLFF.

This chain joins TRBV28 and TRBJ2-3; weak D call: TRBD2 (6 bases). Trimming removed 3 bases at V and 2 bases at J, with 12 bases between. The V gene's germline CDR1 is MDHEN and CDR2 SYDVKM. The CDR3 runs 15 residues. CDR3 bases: TGTGCCAGCAGTTTTAGGGTAGCGGACACAGATACGCAGTATTTT. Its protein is CASSFRVADTDTQYF. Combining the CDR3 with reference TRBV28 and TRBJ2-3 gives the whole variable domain DVKVTQSSRYLVKRTGEKVFLECVQDMDHENMFWYRQDPGLGLRLIYFSYDVKMKEKGDIPEGYSVSREKKERFSLILESASTNQTSMYLCASSFRVADTDTQYFGPGTRLTVL.

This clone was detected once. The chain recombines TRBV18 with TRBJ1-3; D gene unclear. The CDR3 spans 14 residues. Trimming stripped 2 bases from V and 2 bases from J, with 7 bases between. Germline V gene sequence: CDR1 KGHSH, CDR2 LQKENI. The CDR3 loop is CASSPLAPGNTIYF. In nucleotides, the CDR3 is TGTGCCAGCTCACCATTAGCTCCTGGAAACACCATATATTTT.

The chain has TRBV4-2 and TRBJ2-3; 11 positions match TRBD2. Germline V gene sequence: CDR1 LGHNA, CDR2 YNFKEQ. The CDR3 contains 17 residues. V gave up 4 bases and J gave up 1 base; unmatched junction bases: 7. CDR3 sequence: CASSPTGTSGGTDTQYF. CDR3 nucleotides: TGTGCCAGCAGCCCAACCGGGACTAGCGGCGGCACAGATACGCAGTATTTT.

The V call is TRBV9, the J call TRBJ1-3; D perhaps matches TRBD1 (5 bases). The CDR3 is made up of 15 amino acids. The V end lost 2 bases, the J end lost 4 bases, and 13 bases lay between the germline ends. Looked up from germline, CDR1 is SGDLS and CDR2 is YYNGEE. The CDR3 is CASSVNGATGNTIYF. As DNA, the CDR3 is TGTGCCAGCAGCGTTAACGGGGCGACCGGAAACACCATATATTTT.

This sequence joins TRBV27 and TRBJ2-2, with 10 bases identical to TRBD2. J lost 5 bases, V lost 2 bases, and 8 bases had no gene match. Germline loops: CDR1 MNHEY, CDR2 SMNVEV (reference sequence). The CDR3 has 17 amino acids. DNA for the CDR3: TGTGCCAGCAGTTTAAGTAGCGGGAGGCCCGGGACCGGGGAGCTGTTTTTT. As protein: CASSLSSGRPGTGELFF.

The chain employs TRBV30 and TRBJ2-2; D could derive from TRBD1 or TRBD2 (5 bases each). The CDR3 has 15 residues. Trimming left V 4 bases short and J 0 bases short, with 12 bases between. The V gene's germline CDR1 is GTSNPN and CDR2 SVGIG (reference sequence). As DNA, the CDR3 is TGTGCCTGGACCTGGGGCGGGTCGAACACCGGGGAGCTGTTTTTT. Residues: CAWTWGGSNTGELFF.

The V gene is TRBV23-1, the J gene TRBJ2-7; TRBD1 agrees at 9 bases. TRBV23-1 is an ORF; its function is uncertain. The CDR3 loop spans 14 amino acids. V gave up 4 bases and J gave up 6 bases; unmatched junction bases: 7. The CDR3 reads CASSPGDRDCEQYF. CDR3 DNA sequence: TGCGCCAGCAGTCCTGGGGACAGGGACTGCGAGCAGTACTTC.

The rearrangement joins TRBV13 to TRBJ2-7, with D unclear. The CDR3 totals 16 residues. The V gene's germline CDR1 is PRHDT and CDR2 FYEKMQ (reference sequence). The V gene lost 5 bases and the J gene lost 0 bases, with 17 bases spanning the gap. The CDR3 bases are TGTGCCAGCAGCCGGCAGTTTGGGCTAAGCTCCTACGAGCAGTACTTC. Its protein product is CASSRQFGLSSYEQYF. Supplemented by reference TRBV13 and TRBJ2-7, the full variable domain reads AAGVIQSPRHLIKEKRETATLKCYPIPRHDTVYWYQQGPGQDPQFLISFYEKMQSDKGSIPDRFSAQQFSDYHSELNMSSLELGDSALYFCASSRQFGLSSYEQYFGPGTRLTVT.

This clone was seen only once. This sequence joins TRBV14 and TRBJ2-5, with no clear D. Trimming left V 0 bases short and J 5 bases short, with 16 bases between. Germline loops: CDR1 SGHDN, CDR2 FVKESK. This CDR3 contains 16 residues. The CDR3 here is CASSQDRGRRSETQYF. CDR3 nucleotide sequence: TGTGCCAGCAGCCAAGATCGCGGCAGGCGGTCGGAGACCCAGTACTTC.

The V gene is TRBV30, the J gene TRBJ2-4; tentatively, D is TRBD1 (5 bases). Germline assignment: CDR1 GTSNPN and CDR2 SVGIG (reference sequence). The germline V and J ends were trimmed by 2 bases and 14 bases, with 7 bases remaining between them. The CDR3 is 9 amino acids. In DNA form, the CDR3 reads TGTGCCTGGAGTATCAGGGAGTACTTC. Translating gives CAWSIREYF.

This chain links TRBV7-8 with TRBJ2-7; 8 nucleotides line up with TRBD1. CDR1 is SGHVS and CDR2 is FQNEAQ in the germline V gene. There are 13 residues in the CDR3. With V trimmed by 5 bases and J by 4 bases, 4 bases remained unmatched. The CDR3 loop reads CASSRTGSYEQYF. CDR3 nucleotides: TGTGCCAGCAGCCGGACAGGGTCATACGAGCAGTACTTC.

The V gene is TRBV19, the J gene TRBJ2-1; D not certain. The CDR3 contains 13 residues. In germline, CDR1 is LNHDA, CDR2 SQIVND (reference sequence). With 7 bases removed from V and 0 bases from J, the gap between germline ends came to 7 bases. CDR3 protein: CASKWGSYNEQFF. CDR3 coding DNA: TGTGCCAGTAAGTGGGGCTCCTACAATGAGCAGTTCTTC.